The 17 T cell receptor beta chains below were found in one sample sequenced in a study of human T cells and chemical hapten exposure. Each CDR3 protein is one row after TCRdb ran MiXCR on the RACE reads. Of 95,000 to 150,000 distinct CDR3 sequences listed, roughly 13% are singletons. The time point is: patch test 1, 2 weeks after DPC sensitization. Treatment specified: therapeutic diphenylcyclopropenone sensitization with weekly scalp DPC. The sample here was whole blood, taken in connection with sensitization to the hapten diphenylcyclopropenone (DPC). Source of these receptors: a man aged 18 to 29 with alopecia areata. Some clones in this sample may be carry-over from other donors' samples.

This clonotype appeared a few times. The V call is TRBV7-2, the J call TRBJ2-3; tentatively, D is TRBD1 (6 bases). The ends were cut back, 6 bases at V and 2 bases at J, with 12 bases in the middle. Germline V gives CDR1 SGHTA, CDR2 FQGNSA. There are 14 residues in the CDR3. CDR3 DNA sequence: TGTGCCAGCAGAACAGGGATAGACACAGATACGCAGTATTTT. Protein: CASRTGIDTDTQYF. The full variable domain, with the rest looked up from reference TRBV7-2 and TRBJ2-3, is GAGVSQSPSNKVTEKGKDVELRCDPISGHTALYWYRQSLGQGLEFLIYFQGNSAPDKSGLPSDRFSAERTGGSVSTLTIQRTQQEDSAVYLCASRTGIDTDTQYFGPGTRLTVL.

The sample holds a few counts of this clonotype. The J gene is TRBJ2-3, the V gene TRBV2; maybe TRBD1 (5 bases). Germline-derived CDR1 and CDR2 are SNHLY and FYNNEI. V was shortened by 7 bases and J by 3 bases, with 11 bases between the two germline ends. The CDR3 has 13 residues. The CDR3 DNA sequence: TGTGCCAGCAAATTCAAGGGGACAGATACGCAGTATTTT. Its protein product is CASKFKGTDTQYF.

A few counts support this clonotype. The chain couples TRBV20-1 to TRBJ2-2; D remains ambiguous. V lost 1 base, J lost 4 bases, and 4 bases lay in between. Germline V gene data show CDR1 as DFQATT and CDR2 as SNEGSKA (reference sequence). The CDR3 runs to 12 residues. The CDR3 region is CSARAGTGELFF. CDR3 sequence (DNA): TGCAGTGCTAGAGCAGGCACCGGGGAGCTGTTTTTT.

This clonotype was seen more than once but under ten times. The genes are TRBV6-1 and TRBJ2-6; D is perhaps TRBD1 or TRBD2 (5 bases each). Trimming removed 8 bases from V and 4 bases from J, with 15 bases in between. The germline V gene encodes CDR1 MNHNS and CDR2 SASEGT. This CDR3 has 15 residues. This CDR3 reads CASGTDASGANVLTF. DNA of the CDR3: TGTGCCAGCGGGACGGATGCCTCCGGGGCCAACGTCCTGACTTTC.

This clonotype occurred many times. The gene calls are TRBV7-3 and TRBJ2-7; D is possibly TRBD2 (5 bases). The ends were cut back, 5 bases at V and 3 bases at J, with 11 bases in the middle. Germline assignment: CDR1 SGHTA and CDR2 FQGTGA. This CDR3 is 13 amino acids long. CDR3 sequence (DNA): TGTGCCAGCAGCCCCGGACGGGGCTACGAGCAGTACTTC. It yields the protein CASSPGRGYEQYF.

As regards this clonotype: A read error may account for a junction end that differs from germline. This chain uses TRBV7-2 with TRBJ2-5, with TRBD1 matching 8 bases. The germline V gene has CDR1 SGHTA and CDR2 FQGNSA. The CDR3 extends over 15 amino acids. This CDR3 is CASSLAADRVQTQYF. CDR3 DNA: TGTGCCAGCAGCCTAGCAGCGGACAGGGTACAGACCCAGTACTTC.

This clonotype was found many times. The chain couples TRBV28 to TRBJ2-6; perhaps TRBD1 as D (5 bases). The germline V gene has CDR1 MDHEN and CDR2 SYDVKM. Trimming removed 3 bases at V and 0 bases at J, with 24 bases between. This CDR3 has 21 amino acids. The CDR3 region is CASSLFLLDSQTISGANVLTF. Written as DNA, the CDR3 is TGTGCCAGCAGTTTGTTCCTTCTTGACAGTCAAACGATCTCTGGGGCCAACGTCCTGACTTTC.

This clonotype was seen a few times. The rearrangement joins TRBV11-2 to TRBJ2-7; 11 positions match TRBD1. Losses at the gene ends were 4 bases for V and 6 bases for J; bases not matched to a gene: 2. Germline CDR1 and CDR2: SGHAT and FQNNGV. This CDR3 region has 13 residues. CDR3 protein: CASSYGTGGEQYF. The CDR3 DNA reads as TGTGCCAGCAGCTACGGGACAGGGGGCGAGCAGTACTTC.

The genes are TRBV7-2 and TRBJ2-5; the match to TRBD2 covers 8 bases. The germline V gene has CDR1 SGHTA and CDR2 FQGNSA. The CDR3 loop spans 15 amino acids. V shed 3 bases, J shed 6 bases, and the junction held 9 bases outside the gene matches. In DNA form, the CDR3 reads TGTGCCAGCAGCTTTATCCGGGGGGGCCGACAGACCCAGTACTTC. Residues: CASSFIRGGRQTQYF.

This clonotype was counted a few times. The V call is TRBV27, the J call TRBJ2-3; D is tentatively TRBD1 or TRBD2 (5 bases each). From germline, CDR1 is MNHEY and CDR2 SMNVEV (reference sequence). Trimming took 6 bases from V and 2 from J, leaving 18 bases between them. The CDR3 spans 16 residues. The DNA for the CDR3 is TGTGCCAGCAGCCCGGGACGCCCTCGAGCCACAGATACGCAGTATTTT. Its protein is CASSPGRPRATDTQYF.

This chain links TRBV28 with TRBJ1-5; D remains ambiguous. The V and J ends lost 3 bases and 9 bases respectively, with 15 bases between them. The CDR3 covers 14 residues. CDR1 is MDHEN and CDR2 is SYDVKM in the germline V gene. This CDR3 is CASSFYRESPPQHF. The CDR3 bases are TGTGCCAGCAGTTTCTATCGGGAGAGTCCGCCCCAGCATTTT.

This clonotype was found a few times. The genes are TRBV28 and TRBJ2-7; 10 bases fit TRBD1. V trimming: 5 bases; J trimming: 7 bases; junction bases outside the gene matches: 5. The CDR3 consists of 13 residues. Germline CDR1 and CDR2: MDHEN and SYDVKM. DNA for the CDR3: TGTGCCAGCAGTCTCGACAGGGGGCTTGAGCAGTACTTC. This sequence encodes CASSLDRGLEQYF.

The table lists this clonotype with a few counts. V is TRBV7-3 and J is TRBJ2-5, with a tentative D call TRBD2 (5 bases). Per germline, CDR1 SGHTA and CDR2 FQGTGA. V was clipped by 5 bases and J by 1 base, with 11 bases between them. The CDR3 sequence is 14 residues long. CDR3 residues: CASSLSGSQETQYF. CDR3 coding DNA: TGTGCCAGCAGCCTCTCGGGGAGCCAAGAGACCCAGTACTTC.

The genes are TRBV4-3 and TRBJ2-1, with a weak D call TRBD2 (6 bases). Trimming left V 2 bases short and J 1 base short, with 12 bases between. Germline values: CDR1 LGHNA, CDR2 YSLEER. This CDR3 is 16 amino acids long. CDR3 nucleotides: TGCGCCAGCAGCCAAAATGTCGGGACTTCCTACAATGAGCAGTTCTTC. It translates to CASSQNVGTSYNEQFF.

V usage is TRBV28 and J usage is TRBJ2-1; the D gene is possibly TRBD2 (7 bases). The CDR3 has 12 residues. The germline V and J ends were trimmed by 4 bases and 15 bases, with 16 bases remaining between them. Germline V gives CDR1 MDHEN, CDR2 SYDVKM. The CDR3 region is CASSWEGQSLFF. The CDR3 bases are TGTGCCAGCAGTTGGGAGGGACAAAGTTTGTTCTTC.

The chain carries TRBV4-1 and TRBJ2-3; D gene ambiguous. V lost 1 base and J lost 2, with 4 bases in between. In germline, CDR1 is MGHRA, CDR2 YSYEKL. This CDR3 contains 13 residues. The CDR3 region is CASSQVATDTQYF. DNA of the CDR3: TGCGCCAGCAGCCAAGTTGCCACAGATACGCAGTATTTT.

V usage is TRBV6-2 or TRBV6-3 and J usage is TRBJ2-1; perhaps TRBD1 as D (6 bases). Trimming left V 6 bases short and J 10 bases short, with 22 bases between. In germline, CDR1 is MNHEY, CDR2 SVGEGT. The CDR3 has 15 amino acids. CDR3 nucleotides: TGTGCCAGCAGCAGAAGGACAGCCTCCCGTTCGGAGCAGTTCTTC. Translating gives CASSRRTASRSEQFF.